There are many counts of the clone carrying this T cell receptor beta chain. Its antigen is unidentified. The data derive from a study of blood T cells in healthy people across ages. Study-level findings and limits: As age increased, TCR beta diversity per million T cells fell in a roughly linear fashion.

A second PCR of 7 to 11 cycles used a sample-barcoded 5' primer and a J-beta primer mix. TCRdb recomputed calls from the 5' RACE reads with MiXCR, one row per CDR3 protein. The sample consists of around 990,000 distinct CDR3 sequences, around 27% of them appearing once. Trimming removed 4 bases from V and 5 bases from J; junction bases left unmatched: 15. The CDR3 has 20 residues. Germline-derived CDR1 and CDR2 are SGHDT and YYEEEE. This sample also appeared in a second study, on T cells of mothers and their children. That paper adds: Input to cDNA synthesis comprised all extracted RNA, at a ratio of about 1.4 ug per 15 ul. Slightly higher but non-significant overlap marked related mother-child pairs versus unrelated pairs.

The sequence was collected from a girl aged 2 to 10 in good health. The sample was blood. This rearrangement joins TRBV5-6 to TRBJ2-1, with 16 nucleotides matching TRBD2. The CDR3 DNA follows: TGTGCCAGCAGCGATGGAAGGGGCGGGACTAGCGGGAGGGCCCACAATGAGCAGTTCTTC. This encodes CASSDGRGGTSGRAHNEQFF. Filled out from reference TRBV5-6 and TRBJ2-1, the complete variable domain reads DAGVTQSPTHLIKTRGQQVTLRCSPKSGHDTVSWYQQALGQGPQFIFQYYEEEERQRGNFPDRFSGHQFPNYSSELNVNALLLGDSALYLCASSDGRGGTSGRAHNEQFFGPGTRLTVL.